The 25 T cell receptor beta chains listed next were all sequenced from one sample in a study of T-cell reconstitution after alpha-beta-depleted transplantation in children. Researchers prepared the TCRbeta library using unique molecular identifiers, the study reports. TCRdb reprocessed the PCR reads with MiXCR, giving one entry per CDR3 protein. The repertoire has 450,000 to 550,000 distinct CDR3 sequences, about 10% of them found once; the top ten carry 13% to 15%. The sample was PBMCs, mostly from graft donor cells, taken 180 days after TCRalphabeta/CD19-depleted stem cell transplant. These receptors were obtained from a female patient aged 2-9 years who had a stem cell transplant for aplastic anemia, so the T cells may come from the graft donor.

The chain is built from TRBV29-1 and TRBJ2-2; 7 bases fit TRBD2. The CDR3 loop spans 13 amino acids. V shed 4 bases, J shed 5 bases, and the junction held 4 bases outside the gene matches. CDR1 SQVTM and CDR2 ANQGSEA come from the germline V gene. CDR3 DNA: TGCAGCGTTGGGGAGGGGAGGACCGGGGAGCTGTTTTTT. This gives the protein CSVGEGRTGELFF.

This clonotype was seen a few times. This sequence joins TRBV12-3 or TRBV12-4 and TRBJ2-1, with D maybe TRBD2 (5 bases). V shed 5 bases and J shed 2 bases, with 13 bases lying between them. The CDR3 is 15 residues long. CDR3 residues: CASSLTRPAYNEQFF. The CDR3 nucleotides read TGTGCCAGCAGTCTCACTAGGCCCGCCTACAATGAGCAGTTCTTC.

The rearrangement links TRBV12-3 or TRBV12-4 to TRBJ2-2; D tentatively reads TRBD1 or TRBD2 (5 bases each). Trimming removed 3 bases from V and 5 bases from J, with 22 bases in between. The CDR3 covers 18 residues. CDR3 residues: CASSFRVWGPKRTGELFF. CDR3 coding DNA: TGTGCCAGCAGTTTTAGGGTTTGGGGACCCAAGAGGACCGGGGAGCTGTTTTTT.

The CDR3 DNA sequence: TGTGCCAGCAGCTTGGGAGCACAGGGGACCTACGAGCAGTACTTC. Translated, it gives CASSLGAQGTYEQYF. V usage is TRBV5-4 and J usage is TRBJ2-7; 7 bases fit TRBD1. V trimming: 0 bases; J trimming: 2 bases; junction bases outside the gene matches: 5. CDR1 SGHNT and CDR2 YYREEE come from the germline V gene (reference sequence). CDR3 length: 15 amino acids. Supplemented by reference TRBV5-4 and TRBJ2-7, the full variable domain reads ETGVTQSPTHLIKTRGQQVTLRCSSQSGHNTVSWYQQALGQGPQFIFQYYREEENGRGNFPPRFSGLQFPNYSSELNVNALELDDSALYLCASSLGAQGTYEQYFGPGTRLTVT.

This clonotype was picked up many times. The chain recombines TRBV20-1 with TRBJ2-1; weak D call: TRBD2 (6 bases). The CDR3 totals 13 residues. In germline, CDR1 is DFQATT, CDR2 SNEGSKA (reference sequence). Trimming took off 8 bases at V and 7 bases at J, with 18 bases between the two ends. CDR3 loop: CSTQRGAGNEQFF. In DNA, the CDR3 is TGCAGTACCCAAAGGGGCGCGGGGAATGAGCAGTTCTTC.

The CDR3 reads CASNLFAIQPQHF. CDR3 DNA sequence: TGTGCCAGCAACCTCTTCGCGATCCAGCCCCAGCATTTT. This chain joins TRBV28 and TRBJ1-5; D gene ambiguous. Looked up from germline, CDR1 is MDHEN and CDR2 is SYDVKM. The length of the CDR3 is 13 residues. Trimming shortened V by 7 bases and J by 7 bases, and 14 bases separated the two germline ends.

This clonotype was picked up a small number of times. The V call is TRBV29-1, the J call TRBJ2-7; maybe TRBD1 (6 bases). This CDR3 has 15 amino acids. Trimming removed 8 bases from V and 5 bases from J, with 25 bases in between. In germline, CDR1 is SQVTM, CDR2 ANQGSEA. The CDR3 protein is CSLPNGQRLLDEQYF. CDR3 DNA sequence: TGCAGCCTACCGAACGGACAGCGCCTCCTGGACGAGCAGTACTTC.

This clonotype was seen a handful of times. The genes are TRBV10-3 and TRBJ2-3; TRBD2 agrees at 7 bases. Germline V gene lookup returns CDR1 ENHRY and CDR2 SYGVKD. With V trimmed by 5 bases and J by 5 bases, 7 bases remained unmatched. The CDR3 runs to 14 residues. The DNA for the CDR3 is TGTGCCATCAGTCCCGGGACTAATATAGATACGCAGTATTTT. It translates to CAISPGTNIDTQYF.

The CDR3 DNA reads TGCGCCAGCAGCCAAGACATGGTTTCAGATACGCAGTATTTT. It specifies CASSQDMVSDTQYF. The chain recombines TRBV4-3 with TRBJ2-3; the D is unclear. V was trimmed by 0 bases and J by 4 bases, leaving 8 bases between them. Germline V gives CDR1 LGHNA, CDR2 YSLEER. The CDR3 is made up of 14 amino acids.

CDR3 protein: CASSYGQGATNEKLFF. The CDR3, as DNA: TGTGCCAGCAGCTATGGACAGGGCGCAACTAATGAAAAACTGTTTTTT. This sequence joins TRBV11-3 and TRBJ1-4, with 8 bases lining up with TRBD1. Germline V gives CDR1 SGHNT, CDR2 YENEEA. The CDR3 runs 16 residues. Losses at the gene ends were 4 bases for V and 0 bases for J; bases not matched to a gene: 4.

The V gene is TRBV10-2, the J gene TRBJ2-7, with D possibly being TRBD1 (5 bases). The CDR3 covers 15 residues. Trimming pared 3 bases from V and 2 bases from J, leaving 14 bases between. CDR1 WSHSY and CDR2 SAAADI come from the germline V gene. The CDR3 DNA sequence: TGCGCCAGCAGTGATTGGCAGGGAAATCCCTACGAGCAGTACTTC. It specifies CASSDWQGNPYEQYF.

The chain combines TRBV11-2 with TRBJ2-1; D is unresolved. The CDR3 contains 13 residues. V was trimmed by 4 bases and J by 7 bases, leaving 11 bases between them. In germline, CDR1 is SGHAT, CDR2 FQNNGV. CDR3 nucleotide sequence: TGTGCCAGCAGCTGGGTTGATATTAATGAGCAGTTCTTC. Its protein product is CASSWVDINEQFF.

This chain links TRBV20-1 with TRBJ2-1; the match to TRBD2 covers 9 bases. This CDR3 has 14 amino acids. After removal of 3 bases from V and 9 bases from J, the junction contained 9 bases not matched to a gene. CDR1 is DFQATT, CDR2 SNEGSKA, per germline (reference sequence). As DNA, the CDR3 is TGCAGTGCTAGTGGCGGGAGGGCCCACGGTGAGCAGTTCTTC. This encodes CSASGGRAHGEQFF.

This clonotype was counted between two and nine times. This chain joins TRBV4-1 and TRBJ1-1; 8 nucleotides match TRBD1. CDR1 MGHRA and CDR2 YSYEKL come from the germline V gene. V gave up 0 bases and J gave up 0 bases; unmatched junction bases: 3. The CDR3 is made up of 16 amino acids. The CDR3 bases are TGCGCCAGCAGCCAAGATCCGGACAGGGTGAACACTGAAGCTTTCTTT. Amino acid sequence: CASSQDPDRVNTEAFF.

The V and J genes are TRBV29-1 and TRBJ1-2; tentatively, D is TRBD1 (6 bases). This CDR3 spans 12 amino acids. The germline V gene has CDR1 SQVTM and CDR2 ANQGSEA. V was pared by 4 bases and J by 4 bases, with 10 bases between. The CDR3 DNA sequence: TGCAGCGTTGTAGAGGGGGTCTATGGCTACACCTTC. Its translation is CSVVEGVYGYTF.

This clonotype has only a few counts. V and J are TRBV6-5 and TRBJ2-3; a possible D gene is TRBD1 (6 bases). Trimming removed 3 bases at V and 2 bases at J, with 9 bases between. The CDR3 loop spans 14 amino acids. CDR1 MNHEY and CDR2 SVGAGI come from the germline V gene. CDR3 amino acids: CASSYPGATDTQYF. CDR3 nucleotide sequence: TGTGCCAGCAGTTATCCAGGGGCCACAGATACGCAGTATTTT.

The gene calls are TRBV2 and TRBJ2-1, with TRBD2 matching 7 bases. Germline values: CDR1 SNHLY, CDR2 FYNNEI. The ends lost 5 bases at V and 4 bases at J; junction bases unmatched: 8. There are 15 residues in the CDR3. The CDR3 loop is CASSQGRGPYNEQFF. DNA of the CDR3: TGTGCCAGCAGTCAAGGGAGGGGACCTTACAATGAGCAGTTCTTC.

Many counts were recorded for this clonotype. The rearrangement uses TRBV20-1 and TRBJ2-7, with 13 bases lining up with TRBD2. Trimming removed 6 bases from V and 5 bases from J; junction bases left unmatched: 10. This CDR3 has 15 residues. Germline values: CDR1 DFQATT, CDR2 SNEGSKA (reference sequence). The DNA for the CDR3 is TGCAGTGCCCCGAAGGGGACTAGCGGGATCAACGAGCAGTACTTC. Translated: CSAPKGTSGINEQYF.

The chain combines TRBV9 with TRBJ2-1, with D perhaps matching TRBD2 (5 bases). CDR1 is SGDLS, CDR2 YYNGEE, per germline. Trimming pared 3 bases from V and 4 bases from J, leaving 14 bases between. The CDR3 covers 15 residues. CDR3 residues: CASSAGGSWYNEQFF. The CDR3 DNA is TGTGCCAGCAGCGCTGGAGGTAGCTGGTACAATGAGCAGTTCTTC.

This clonotype was recorded a few times. The chain carries TRBV7-9 and TRBJ1-5; D is perhaps TRBD1 (6 bases). The CDR3 contains 17 residues. V shed 5 bases and J shed 0 bases, with 17 bases lying between them. CDR1 is SEHNR, CDR2 FQNEAQ, per germline (reference sequence). Here the CDR3 reads CASSPGELFDSNQPQHF. The CDR3 DNA reads as TGTGCCAGCAGCCCAGGGGAATTATTCGATAGCAATCAGCCCCAGCATTTT. The variable domain in full, with the rest retrieved from reference TRBV7-9 and TRBJ1-5, is DTGVSQNPRHKITKRGQNVTFRCDPISEHNRLYWYRQTLGQGPEFLTYFQNEAQLEKSRLLSDRFSAERPKGSFSTLEIQRTEQGDSAMYLCASSPGELFDSNQPQHFGDGTRLSIL.

The sample holds a few counts of this clonotype. V is TRBV6-5 and J is TRBJ2-3, with 10 bases lining up with TRBD2. The CDR3 sequence is 15 residues long. Per the germline V gene, CDR1 is MNHEY and CDR2 is SVGAGI. V was pared by 4 bases and J by 3 bases, with 4 bases of the junction left unmatched. Here the CDR3 reads CASSSTSGKTDTQYF. CDR3 coding DNA: TGTGCCAGCAGTTCAACTAGCGGGAAGACAGATACGCAGTATTTT.

The sample holds a few counts of this clonotype. The chain combines TRBV12-3 or TRBV12-4 with TRBJ1-1; D may be TRBD1 (6 bases). This CDR3 spans 14 amino acids. Between the trimmed V and J ends, which lost 6 bases and 8 bases, there was a span of 19 bases. Here the CDR3 reads CASREVHRAGEAFF. The CDR3 DNA follows: TGTGCCAGCAGAGAAGTTCACAGGGCTGGGGAAGCTTTCTTT.

This clonotype was seen more than once but under ten times. V and J are TRBV15 and TRBJ2-5; D is uncertain. Trimming took 0 bases from V and 0 from J, leaving 8 bases between them. This CDR3 is 15 amino acids long. Looked up from germline, CDR1 is LNHNV and CDR2 is YYDKDF (reference sequence). Here the CDR3 DNA reads TGTGCCACCAGCAGAGATAGGCCAAACCAAGAGACCCAGTACTTC. It codes for CATSRDRPNQETQYF.

The genes are TRBV7-2 and TRBJ1-4, with D maybe TRBD1 (6 bases). Trimming took off 1 base at V and 8 bases at J, with 14 bases between the two ends. Germline lookup yields CDR1 SGHTA and CDR2 FQGNSA. The CDR3 runs to 15 residues. The CDR3 region is CASSLVLGGWEKLFF. The CDR3 DNA reads as TGTGCCAGCAGCTTAGTTCTAGGGGGATGGGAAAAACTGTTTTTT.

Ten or more counts support this clonotype. Relative to the germline gene, one junction end is altered; a read error may explain this. This chain joins TRBV5-1 and TRBJ1-5; D not resolved. Germline CDR1 is SGHRS and CDR2 is YFSETQ. The CDR3 has 12 amino acids. CDR3 DNA sequence: TGTGCCAGCAGCTTAGAAGGTCAGCCCCAGCATTTT. Protein product: CASSLEGQPQHF.